Below, one TCR beta chain is given with its context. As yet, its antigen is unknown. Germline CDR1 SNHLY, CDR2 FYNNEI. The CDR3 extends over 15 amino acids. Trimming at V came to 6 bases and at J to 0 bases, leaving 4 bases not matched to a gene. The sample belongs to a study of cytomegalovirus exposure and HLA in healthy donors. Study-level results: Roughly uniform depth of sequencing across donors was assumed in presence/absence analyses. It was approximately 150 TCR beta chains that were listed as cytomegalovirus-associated.

PCR primers comprised 60 Vbeta and 13 Jbeta primers. Per the original methods: An analysis performed later counted around 86 million unique TCR beta chains (approximately 10 million of them shared). Repertoires were generated with immunoSEQ multiplex PCR, while TCRdb's copy carries only in-frame clones and drops some. The V and J calls and clone size come from that table; D and trimming were worked out from the DNA. The repertoire includes 150,000 to 200,000 clones, approximately 84% of them detected once, and around 5% sits in the top ten. The material sequenced was PBMCs. This receptor was obtained from a girl aged 5 to 17 in good health and CMV-seropositive. The chain employs TRBV2 and TRBJ1-4, with TRBD1 matching 7 bases. This chain's CDR3 is CASRTQGATNEKLFF. CDR3 in DNA: TGTGCCAGCAGAACGCAGGGGGCAACTAATGAAAAACTGTTTTTT.